These 24 T cell receptor beta chains originate from one sample sequenced in a study of T cell responses to AZD1222 COVID-19 vaccine. The protocol was immunoSEQ multiplex PCR, while the TCRdb copy is restricted to in-frame clones and leaves out a portion. The sample carries 180,000 or so clones, about 90% recorded once. The source was peripheral blood, collected 28 days after the second AZD1222 dose. All receptors derive from an adult who received the AZD1222 COVID-19 vaccine.

The genes are TRBV27 and TRBJ1-3; D ambiguous. Germline CDR1 is MNHEY and CDR2 is SMNVEV (reference sequence). The ends were cut back, 4 bases at V and 0 bases at J, with 10 bases in the middle. The CDR3 totals 15 residues. The chain's CDR3 is CASSSTSYSGNTIYF. In nucleotides, the CDR3 is TGTGCCAGCAGTTCAACAAGCTACTCTGGAAACACCATATATTTT.

The rearrangement links TRBV7-3 to TRBJ2-3; perhaps TRBD2 as D (5 bases). This CDR3 is 14 amino acids long. Trimming took 3 bases from V and 3 from J, leaving 10 bases between them. The germline V gene has CDR1 SGHTA and CDR2 FQGTGA. The CDR3 nucleotides are TGTGCCAGCAGCTTTCCTGGACTTACAGATACGCAGTATTTT. Its protein product is CASSFPGLTDTQYF.

A single count supports this clone. This rearrangement joins TRBV24-1 to TRBJ1-1; D gene uncertain. The V gene's germline CDR1 is KGHDR and CDR2 SFDVKD. The CDR3 contains 15 residues. The V and J ends lost 4 bases and 2 bases respectively, with 13 bases between them. DNA of the CDR3: TGTGCCACCAGTGACCCGAAGACGGGAAACACTGAAGCTTTCTTT. Its translation is CATSDPKTGNTEAFF.

Only one count was recorded for this clone. The junction departs from the called germline gene at one end, perhaps through a read error. This rearrangement joins TRBV5-1 to TRBJ2-1, with TRBD2 identical over 13 bases. Germline CDR1 reads SGHRS; CDR2 reads YFSETQ. CDR3 length: 16 residues. CDR3 DNA sequence: TGCGCCAGCAGCGTGACTAGCGGGGGGATCTACGATGAGCAGTTCTTC. It yields the protein CASSVTSGGIYDEQFF.

This sequence joins TRBV11-2 and TRBJ1-3, with no clear D. Trimming removed 0 bases at V and 0 bases at J, with 15 bases between. The CDR3 loop spans 18 amino acids. The germline CDR1 and CDR2 sequences are SGHAT and FQNNGV. DNA for the CDR3: TGTGCCAGCAGCTTAGATCGGGTCGGATACCACTCTGGAAACACCATATATTTT. Translation: CASSLDRVGYHSGNTIYF.

This clone has a single count. The chain recombines TRBV4-3 with TRBJ1-4; no clear D gene. CDR3 size: 15 residues. CDR1 and CDR2 (germline): LGHNA, YSLEER. Trimming took 5 bases from V and 4 from J, leaving 14 bases between them. This CDR3 reads CASSARRLHNEKLFF. As DNA, the CDR3 is TGCGCCAGCAGCGCCAGGAGGCTCCATAATGAAAAACTGTTTTTT.

The chain links TRBV12-3 or TRBV12-4 to TRBJ2-7; no firm D call. This CDR3 has 12 residues. Deletions cut 8 bases from V and 2 bases from J, with 10 bases between. The CDR3: CASSWGAYEQYF. CDR3 bases: TGTGCCAGCTCCTGGGGTGCCTACGAGCAGTACTTC.

The V and J genes are TRBV9 and TRBJ2-1, with 11 bases lining up with TRBD2. Unmatched junction bases numbered 2, after V lost 7 bases and J lost 5 bases. The V gene's germline CDR1 is SGDLS and CDR2 YYNGEE. The CDR3 contains 13 residues. The CDR3, as DNA: TGTGCCAGCGGGACTAGCGGAAACAATGAGCAGTTCTTC. It codes for CASGTSGNNEQFF.

The J gene is TRBJ1-2, the V gene TRBV9; TRBD1 might be the D (6 bases). The CDR3 extends over 15 amino acids. Trimming cost V 0 bases and J 2 bases, with 11 bases left between them. The germline CDR1 and CDR2 sequences are SGDLS and YYNGEE. For the CDR3, the DNA is TGTGCCAGCAGCGTAGGAGGAGGGACAAACTATGGCTACACCTTC. Amino acids: CASSVGGGTNYGYTF.

V and J are TRBV28 and TRBJ2-4; either TRBD1 or TRBD2 may fit D (5 bases each). The germline CDR1 and CDR2 sequences are MDHEN and SYDVKM. Trimming removed 7 bases at V and 1 base at J, with 14 bases between. The CDR3 runs to 15 residues. This CDR3 is CASTEGGGAKNIQYF. The CDR3, as DNA: TGTGCCAGCACCGAGGGTGGGGGTGCCAAAAACATTCAGTACTTC.

This chain joins TRBV6-5 and TRBJ2-4; 9 bases line up with TRBD1. The CDR3 loop spans 13 amino acids. Germline trimming cut 5 bases from V and 5 bases from J; bases unmatched to any gene: 1. CDR1 is MNHEY and CDR2 is SVGAGI in the germline V gene. The CDR3 protein is CASSRTGENIQYF. DNA for the CDR3: TGTGCCAGCAGTAGGACAGGGGAAAACATTCAGTACTTC.

The chain has TRBV4-1 and TRBJ2-1, with 9 bases fitting TRBD2. This CDR3 has 18 residues. Trimming cost V 0 bases and J 0 bases; bases outside gene matches: 6. The V gene's germline CDR1 is MGHRA and CDR2 YSYEKL. This CDR3 reads CASSQEGLAGSSYNEQFF. The CDR3 nucleotides are TGCGCCAGCAGCCAAGAAGGGCTAGCGGGGTCCTCCTACAATGAGCAGTTCTTC.

CDR3 in amino acids: CASRLWGQGTNYGYTF. DNA for the CDR3: TGTGCCAGCAGATTGTGGGGACAGGGAACTAACTATGGCTACACCTTC. V gene TRBV5-6 combines with J gene TRBJ1-2, with TRBD1 matching over 9 bases. This CDR3 is 16 amino acids long. V gave up 5 bases and J gave up 0 bases; unmatched junction bases: 8. CDR1 and CDR2 (germline): SGHDT, YYEEEE.

This chain uses TRBV6-5 with TRBJ1-2, with D maybe TRBD1 (5 bases). V dropped 5 bases and J dropped 4 bases, with 11 bases sitting between them. Germline assignment: CDR1 MNHEY and CDR2 SVGAGI. The CDR3 is 13 residues long. The CDR3 DNA reads TGTGCCAGCAGTCAACAGGTGGGCTATGGCTACACCTTC. Protein product: CASSQQVGYGYTF.

This clone was counted between two and nine times. The chain links TRBV5-1 to TRBJ1-2; 7 nucleotides align to TRBD1. V gave up 3 bases and J gave up 2 bases; unmatched junction bases: 4. Germline CDR1 SGHRS, CDR2 YFSETQ. The CDR3 has 14 amino acids. The CDR3: CASSSGTANYGYTF. The CDR3 nucleotides read TGCGCCAGCAGCTCAGGGACAGCCAACTATGGCTACACCTTC.

Here the CDR3 reads CASSLLGRNTEAFF. DNA of the CDR3: TGTGCCAGCAGCCTCCTTGGGAGGAACACTGAAGCTTTCTTT. The V gene is TRBV14, the J gene TRBJ1-1; D not certain. The length of the CDR3 is 14 residues. Per the germline V gene, CDR1 is SGHDN and CDR2 is FVKESK. The V and J ends lost 4 bases and 1 base respectively, with 10 bases between them.

This chain joins TRBV7-2 and TRBJ2-1; 8 bases line up with TRBD2. With 3 bases clipped from V and 9 bases from J, the junction kept 10 bases outside the gene matches. This CDR3 is 15 amino acids long. In germline, CDR1 is SGHTA, CDR2 FQGNSA. The CDR3 nucleotides are TGTGCCAGCAGCTTTTATCTCGGGGGGGGAGGTGAGCAGTTCTTC. Translation: CASSFYLGGGGEQFF.

This chain links TRBV9 with TRBJ2-7; 8 bases line up with TRBD2. CDR1 SGDLS and CDR2 YYNGEE come from the germline V gene. The CDR3 is 16 residues long. Unmatched junction bases numbered 14, after V lost 6 bases and J lost 3 bases. Written as DNA, the CDR3 is TGTGCCAGCAAGGTCCCCGAGCGGGGGCTGCGCTACGAGCAGTACTTC. Amino acid sequence: CASKVPERGLRYEQYF. The complete variable domain, with remaining parts taken from reference TRBV9 and TRBJ2-7, reads DSGVTQTPKHLITATGQRVTLRCSPRSGDLSVYWYQQSLDQGLQFLIQYYNGEERAKGNILERFSAQQFPDLHSELNLSSLELGDSALYFCASKVPERGLRYEQYFGPGTRLTVT.

The rearrangement uses TRBV18 and TRBJ2-2; D might be TRBD1 (6 bases). The length of the CDR3 is 15 residues. Germline V gene lookup returns CDR1 KGHSH and CDR2 LQKENI. Trimming shortened V by 1 base and J by 2 bases, and 8 bases separated the two germline ends. The CDR3 reads CASSPQGVNTGELFF. In nucleotides, the CDR3 is TGTGCCAGCTCACCACAGGGGGTAAACACCGGGGAGCTGTTTTTT. Full variable domain (remainder filled in from reference TRBV18 and TRBJ2-2): NAGVMQNPRHLVRRRGQEARLRCSPMKGHSHVYWYRQLPEEGLKFMVYLQKENIIDESGMPKERFSAEFPKEGPSILRIQQVVRGDSAAYFCASSPQGVNTGELFFGEGSRLTVL.

The J gene is TRBJ1-4, the V gene TRBV29-1, with TRBD1 matching over 9 bases. The germline V gene has CDR1 SQVTM and CDR2 ANQGSEA. V shed 6 bases and J 8 bases; nucleotides not matched to a gene: 7. The CDR3 consists of 13 residues. CDR3 sequence reads: CSVGGQGREKLFF. Here the CDR3 DNA reads TGCAGCGTGGGGGGACAGGGTCGGGAAAAACTGTTTTTT.

A single count supports this clone. The J gene is TRBJ1-1, the V gene TRBV13; no reliable D call. Germline assignment: CDR1 PRHDT and CDR2 FYEKMQ (reference sequence). Trimming took 5 bases from V and 2 from J, leaving 9 bases between them. The CDR3 totals 13 residues. Written as DNA, the CDR3 is TGTGCCAGCAGCCACTTCGCTAACACTGAAGCTTTCTTT. Amino acids: CASSHFANTEAFF.

This chain joins TRBV5-6 and TRBJ1-2; possibly TRBD1 for D (5 bases). This CDR3 region has 13 residues. The V end lost 3 bases, the J end lost 6 bases, and 12 bases lay between the germline ends. Germline CDR1 SGHDT, CDR2 YYEEEE. The CDR3 DNA sequence: TGTGCCAGCAGCTCAACCCAGGGTGATGGCTACACCTTC. Amino acid sequence: CASSSTQGDGYTF.

V usage is TRBV30 and J usage is TRBJ1-1; weak D call: TRBD1 (6 bases). CDR1 and CDR2 from the germline V gene are GTSNPN and SVGIG (reference sequence). V lost 5 bases and J lost 8, with 9 bases in between. This CDR3 has 10 residues. The CDR3, as DNA: TGTGCCTGGGCACAGGGCGAAGCTTTCTTT. Translating it yields CAWAQGEAFF.

This chain links TRBV4-1 with TRBJ2-1; D is perhaps TRBD1 (5 bases). Trimming removed 4 bases from V and 8 bases from J, with 21 bases in between. The CDR3 is 16 residues long. Germline V lookup: CDR1 MGHRA, CDR2 YSYEKL. The CDR3 spells CASSLTSLTETYEQFF. The CDR3 nucleotides are TGCGCCAGCAGCCTCACATCACTGACAGAAACGTATGAGCAGTTCTTC.